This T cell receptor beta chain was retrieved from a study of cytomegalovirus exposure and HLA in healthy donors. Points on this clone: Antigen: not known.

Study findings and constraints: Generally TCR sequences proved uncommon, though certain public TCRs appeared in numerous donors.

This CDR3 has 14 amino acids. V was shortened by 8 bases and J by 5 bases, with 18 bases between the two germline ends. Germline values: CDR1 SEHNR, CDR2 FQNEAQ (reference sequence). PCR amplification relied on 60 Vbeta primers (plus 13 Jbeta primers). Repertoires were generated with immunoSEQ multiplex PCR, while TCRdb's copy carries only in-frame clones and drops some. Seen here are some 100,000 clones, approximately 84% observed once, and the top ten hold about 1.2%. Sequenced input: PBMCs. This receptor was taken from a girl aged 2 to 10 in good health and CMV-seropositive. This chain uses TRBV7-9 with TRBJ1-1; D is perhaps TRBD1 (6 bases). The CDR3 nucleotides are TGTGCCAGCGTGATAGGGGGGGGAAGGACTGAAGCTTTCTTT. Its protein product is CASVIGGGRTEAFF.